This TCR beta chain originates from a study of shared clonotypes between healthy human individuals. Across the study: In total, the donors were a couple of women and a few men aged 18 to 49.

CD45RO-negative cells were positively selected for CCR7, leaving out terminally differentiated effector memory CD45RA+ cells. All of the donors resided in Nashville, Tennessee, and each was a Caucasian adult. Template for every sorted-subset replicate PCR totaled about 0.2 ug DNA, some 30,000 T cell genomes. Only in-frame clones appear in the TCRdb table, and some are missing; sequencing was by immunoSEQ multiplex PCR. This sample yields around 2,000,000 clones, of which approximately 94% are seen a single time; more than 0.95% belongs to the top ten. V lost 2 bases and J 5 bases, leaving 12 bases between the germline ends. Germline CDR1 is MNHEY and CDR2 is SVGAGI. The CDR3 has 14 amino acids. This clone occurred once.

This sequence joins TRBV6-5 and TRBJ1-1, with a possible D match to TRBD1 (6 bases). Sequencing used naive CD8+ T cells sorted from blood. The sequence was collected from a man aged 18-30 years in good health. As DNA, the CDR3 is TGTGCCAGCAGTTACGTACAGGGAGGTACTGAAGCTTTCTTT. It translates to CASSYVQGGTEAFF.